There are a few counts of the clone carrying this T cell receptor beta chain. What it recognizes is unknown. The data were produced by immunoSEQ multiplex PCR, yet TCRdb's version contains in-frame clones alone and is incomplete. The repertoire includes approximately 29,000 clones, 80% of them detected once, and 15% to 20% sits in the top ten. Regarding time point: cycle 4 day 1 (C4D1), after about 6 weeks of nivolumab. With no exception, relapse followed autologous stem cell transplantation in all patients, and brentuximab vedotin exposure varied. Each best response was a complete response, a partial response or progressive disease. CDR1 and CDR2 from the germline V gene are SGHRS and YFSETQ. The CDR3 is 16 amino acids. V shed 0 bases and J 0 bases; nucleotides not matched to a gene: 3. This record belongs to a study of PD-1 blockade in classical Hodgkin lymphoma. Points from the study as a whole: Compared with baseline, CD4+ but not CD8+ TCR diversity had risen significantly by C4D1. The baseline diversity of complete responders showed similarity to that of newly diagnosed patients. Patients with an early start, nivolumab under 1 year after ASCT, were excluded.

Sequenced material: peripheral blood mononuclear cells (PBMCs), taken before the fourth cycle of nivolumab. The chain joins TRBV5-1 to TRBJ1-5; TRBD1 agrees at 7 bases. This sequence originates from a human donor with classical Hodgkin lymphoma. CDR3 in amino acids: CASSLGGQISNQPQHF. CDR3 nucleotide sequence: TGCGCCAGCAGCTTGGGGGGACAGATTAGCAATCAGCCCCAGCATTTT.